A selection of T cell receptor beta chains follows, all from one sample in a study of blood T cell repertoires in COVID-19. Using immunoSEQ multiplex PCR, the repertoire was profiled, and TCRdb retains in-frame clones only, with some absent. The sample has around 18,000 clones, about nine tenths seen once; the top ten hold 7.2%. Sequences were obtained from peripheral blood. The origin of the receptors is a human donor in a cohort sampled during active COVID-19. Both conserved end residues are part of each CDR3. The D gene is left open where the match is weak. Part of the rows lack a size; the others show once, few, many or a class for expanded clones.

d_call: TRBD2
j_call: TRBJ2-2
clone_size: .
v_call: TRBV7-3
cdr3_aa: CASSRLAQGTGELFF
cdr3_nt: TGTGCCAGCAGCCGACTAGCTCAGGGCACCGGGGAGCTGTTTTTT

d_call: TRBD1
j_call: TRBJ2-1
clone_size: .
v_call: TRBV6-5
cdr3_aa: CASSYSGQGARNEQFF
cdr3_nt: TGTGCCAGCAGTTACTCGGGACAGGGGGCGCGGAATGAGCAGTTCTTC

d_call: TRBD2
j_call: TRBJ2-1
clone_size: .
v_call: TRBV9
cdr3_aa: CASSVDLRLAGGNEQFF
cdr3_nt: TGTGCCAGCAGCGTAGACCTGAGACTAGCGGGTGGTAATGAGCAGTTCTTC

d_call: .
j_call: TRBJ1-3
clone_size: .
v_call: TRBV11-3
cdr3_aa: CASSLAPGGAVGNTIYF
cdr3_nt: TGTGCCAGCAGCTTAGCCCCGGGGGGAGCGGTCGGAAACACCATATATTTT

d_call: TRBD1
j_call: TRBJ2-1
clone_size: .
v_call: TRBV29-1
cdr3_aa: CSGGPGTGTANEQFF
cdr3_nt: TGCAGCGGGGGACCAGGGACAGGGACCGCCAATGAGCAGTTCTTC

d_call: .
j_call: TRBJ1-5
clone_size: .
v_call: TRBV28
cdr3_aa: CASSLLGVQPQHF
cdr3_nt: TGTGCCAGCAGTCTCCTCGGAGTTCAGCCCCAGCATTTT

d_call: TRBD1
j_call: TRBJ2-5
clone_size: .
v_call: TRBV3-1/TRBV3-2
cdr3_aa: CASSQDLPGGIQETQYF
cdr3_nt: TGTGCCAGCAGCCAAGACCTCCCAGGGGGAATCCAAGAGACCCAGTACTTC

d_call: TRBD2
j_call: TRBJ2-5
clone_size: .
v_call: TRBV5-6
cdr3_aa: CASSWGGGTQYF
cdr3_nt: TGTGCCAGCAGCTGGGGGGGAGGGACCCAGTACTTC

d_call: .
j_call: TRBJ1-5
clone_size: .
v_call: TRBV7-8
cdr3_aa: CASSLGQGRNQPQHF
cdr3_nt: TGTGCCAGCAGCTTGGGGCAGGGCCGCAATCAGCCCCAGCATTTT

d_call: .
j_call: TRBJ1-2
clone_size: .
v_call: TRBV2
cdr3_aa: CASSRTVNYGYTF
cdr3_nt: TGTGCCAGCAGTCGGACAGTCAACTATGGCTACACCTTC

d_call: TRBD2
j_call: TRBJ2-1
clone_size: .
v_call: TRBV2
cdr3_aa: CASSYSSGENEQFF
cdr3_nt: TGTGCCAGCAGTTACAGCAGCGGGGAAAACGAGCAGTTCTTC

d_call: .
j_call: TRBJ2-1
clone_size: .
v_call: TRBV5-6
cdr3_aa: CASSLFGGNEQFF
cdr3_nt: TGTGCCAGCAGCTTGTTCGGCGGGAATGAGCAGTTCTTC

d_call: TRBD2
j_call: TRBJ2-7
clone_size: .
v_call: TRBV11-3
cdr3_aa: CASSVREGPYEQYF
cdr3_nt: TGTGCCAGCAGCGTGCGGGAGGGCCCCTACGAGCAGTACTTC

d_call: .
j_call: TRBJ2-5
clone_size: .
v_call: TRBV5-1
cdr3_aa: CASSLAKETQYF
cdr3_nt: TGCGCCAGCAGCTTGGCCAAAGAGACCCAGTACTTC

d_call: .
j_call: TRBJ1-2
clone_size: .
v_call: TRBV20-1
cdr3_aa: CSARGVYGYTF
cdr3_nt: TGCAGTGCTAGAGGAGTTTATGGCTACACCTTC

d_call: .
j_call: TRBJ2-7
clone_size: .
v_call: TRBV6-1
cdr3_aa: CASSEGGREQYF
cdr3_nt: TGTGCCAGCAGTGAGGGGGGGCGGGAGCAGTACTTC

d_call: TRBD1
j_call: TRBJ2-7
clone_size: .
v_call: TRBV27
cdr3_aa: CASSLTPPGQGANEQYF
cdr3_nt: TGTGCCAGCAGTTTGACACCGCCGGGACAGGGGGCAAACGAGCAGTACTTC

d_call: .
j_call: TRBJ1-1
clone_size: .
v_call: TRBV21-1
cdr3_aa: CASSREPPPRQGGTEAFF
cdr3_nt: TGTGCCAGCAGCCGGGAGCCCCCCCCCAGACAGGGCGGCACTGAAGCTTTCTTT

d_call: TRBD2
j_call: TRBJ2-5
clone_size: .
v_call: TRBV7-2
cdr3_aa: CASGGTSKETQYF
cdr3_nt: TGTGCCAGCGGAGGGACTAGCAAAGAGACCCAGTACTTC

d_call: .
j_call: TRBJ1-1
clone_size: .
v_call: TRBV7-8
cdr3_aa: CASSLGGSEAFF
cdr3_nt: TGTGCCAGCAGCTTAGGAGGGAGTGAAGCTTTCTTT

d_call: .
j_call: TRBJ2-5
clone_size: .
v_call: TRBV12-3/TRBV12-4
cdr3_aa: CASSKARETQYF
cdr3_nt: TGTGCCAGCAGTAAAGCCCGAGAGACCCAGTACTTC

d_call: .
j_call: TRBJ1-6
clone_size: .
v_call: TRBV2
cdr3_aa: CASSSGLVGNSPLHF
cdr3_nt: TGTGCCAGCTCCAGCGGACTGGTTGGGAATTCACCCCTCCACTTT

d_call: TRBD2
j_call: TRBJ2-3
clone_size: once
v_call: TRBV6-2/TRBV6-3
cdr3_aa: CASSYPGGPGTDTQYF
cdr3_nt: TGTGCCAGCAGTTACCCGGGGGGGCCTGGCACAGATACGCAGTATTTT

d_call: .
j_call: TRBJ1-5
clone_size: .
v_call: TRBV3-1/TRBV3-2
cdr3_aa: CASSQQGSQPQHF
cdr3_nt: TGTGCCAGCAGCCAACAGGGGTCTCAGCCCCAGCATTTT

d_call: TRBD1
j_call: TRBJ1-5
clone_size: .
v_call: TRBV4-1
cdr3_aa: CASSQVPTGGYQPQHF
cdr3_nt: TGCGCCAGCAGCCAAGTCCCGACAGGGGGATATCAGCCCCAGCATTTT

d_call: TRBD1
j_call: TRBJ2-2
clone_size: .
v_call: TRBV14
cdr3_aa: CASSHSGTANTGELFF
cdr3_nt: TGTGCCAGCAGCCACTCCGGGACAGCTAACACCGGGGAGCTGTTTTTT

d_call: .
j_call: TRBJ1-1
clone_size: .
v_call: TRBV7-9
cdr3_aa: CASSFNWGGTEAFF
cdr3_nt: TGTGCCAGCAGCTTTAATTGGGGAGGGACTGAAGCTTTCTTT

d_call: TRBD2
j_call: TRBJ2-1
clone_size: .
v_call: TRBV9
cdr3_aa: CASNRDGRFYNEQFF
cdr3_nt: TGTGCCAGCAATAGGGACGGGAGGTTCTACAATGAGCAGTTCTTC

d_call: .
j_call: TRBJ1-3
clone_size: .
v_call: TRBV14
cdr3_aa: CASSQASTVTIYF
cdr3_nt: TGTGCCAGCAGCCAAGCCTCGACAGTTACCATATATTTT

d_call: TRBD1
j_call: TRBJ2-7
clone_size: .
v_call: TRBV10-3
cdr3_aa: CAISDRDRGSYEQYF
cdr3_nt: TGTGCCATCAGTGACCGGGACAGGGGATCCTACGAGCAGTACTTC

d_call: .
j_call: TRBJ2-6
clone_size: .
v_call: TRBV5-1
cdr3_aa: CASSFQDSTRSGANVLTF
cdr3_nt: TGCGCCAGCAGCTTTCAAGACAGCACGAGATCTGGGGCCAACGTCCTGACTTTC

d_call: TRBD1
j_call: TRBJ1-5
clone_size: .
v_call: TRBV7-9
cdr3_aa: CASSLATGTQPQHF
cdr3_nt: TGTGCCAGCAGCTTAGCGACAGGGACTCAGCCCCAGCATTTT

d_call: TRBD1
j_call: TRBJ1-1
clone_size: .
v_call: TRBV5-5
cdr3_aa: CASSLQGAANTEAFF
cdr3_nt: TGTGCCAGCAGCTTACAGGGGGCGGCGAACACTGAAGCTTTCTTT

d_call: .
j_call: TRBJ1-2
clone_size: .
v_call: TRBV9
cdr3_aa: CASSGRDGSISGGYTF
cdr3_nt: TGTGCCAGCAGCGGGAGGGACGGCTCTATCTCCGGTGGCTACACCTTC

d_call: TRBD1
j_call: TRBJ2-1
clone_size: once
v_call: TRBV7-9
cdr3_aa: CASSSQGGKGEQFF
cdr3_nt: TGTGCCAGCAGCTCACAGGGGGGAAAAGGTGAGCAGTTCTTC

d_call: TRBD1
j_call: TRBJ1-5
clone_size: .
v_call: TRBV7-2
cdr3_aa: CASGTVGNQPQHF
cdr3_nt: TGTGCCAGTGGGACAGTCGGCAATCAGCCCCAGCATTTT

d_call: TRBD2
j_call: TRBJ2-2
clone_size: once
v_call: TRBV4-2
cdr3_aa: CASSQERGKTGELFF
cdr3_nt: TGTGCCAGCAGCCAAGAGCGGGGGAAGACCGGGGAGCTGTTTTTT

d_call: TRBD1
j_call: TRBJ1-2
clone_size: .
v_call: TRBV16
cdr3_aa: CASSQSGGQNYGYTF
cdr3_nt: TGTGCCAGCAGCCAATCGGGGGGACAGAACTATGGCTACACCTTC

d_call: TRBD2
j_call: TRBJ2-3
clone_size: .
v_call: TRBV2
cdr3_aa: CASSGASGGPSTDTQYF
cdr3_nt: TGTGCCAGCAGTGGGGCTTCGGGGGGGCCTAGCACAGATACGCAGTATTTT

d_call: .
j_call: TRBJ2-5
clone_size: .
v_call: TRBV18
cdr3_aa: CASSPHADSPQYF
cdr3_nt: TGTGCCAGCTCACCACACGCGGACAGCCCCCAGTACTTC

d_call: .
j_call: TRBJ1-1
clone_size: .
v_call: TRBV3-1/TRBV3-2
cdr3_aa: CASSQGLTGVNTEAFF
cdr3_nt: TGTGCCAGCAGCCAAGGTTTAACAGGCGTAAACACTGAAGCTTTCTTT

d_call: .
j_call: TRBJ1-2
clone_size: .
v_call: TRBV6-5
cdr3_aa: CASRGVERIYGYTF
cdr3_nt: TGTGCCAGCAGAGGGGTTGAGAGAATCTATGGCTACACCTTC

d_call: .
j_call: TRBJ1-2
clone_size: .
v_call: TRBV12-3/TRBV12-4
cdr3_aa: CASSSAPRGGYTF
cdr3_nt: TGTGCCAGCAGCTCTGCTCCAAGAGGTGGCTACACCTTC

d_call: TRBD1
j_call: TRBJ2-7
clone_size: .
v_call: TRBV6-5
cdr3_aa: CASSYVGAQGVHEQYF
cdr3_nt: TGTGCCAGCAGTTACGTCGGGGCCCAGGGGGTACACGAGCAGTACTTC

d_call: .
j_call: TRBJ2-1
clone_size: .
v_call: TRBV5-4
cdr3_aa: CASSSGLLSYNEQFF
cdr3_nt: TGTGCCAGCAGCTCGGGACTTCTCTCCTACAATGAGCAGTTCTTC

d_call: .
j_call: TRBJ1-1
clone_size: .
v_call: TRBV3-1/TRBV3-2
cdr3_aa: CASSQAGGRTEAFF
cdr3_nt: TGTGCCAGCAGCCAAGCGGGGGGTCGGACTGAAGCTTTCTTT

d_call: TRBD2
j_call: TRBJ2-5
clone_size: once
v_call: TRBV9
cdr3_aa: CASSPRLAGGQETQYF
cdr3_nt: TGTGCCAGCAGCCCCCGACTAGCGGGAGGCCAAGAGACCCAGTACTTC

d_call: .
j_call: TRBJ1-1
clone_size: once
v_call: TRBV6-5
cdr3_aa: CASSPQVLTEAFF
cdr3_nt: TGTGCCAGCAGTCCCCAGGTGTTAACTGAAGCTTTCTTT

d_call: .
j_call: TRBJ1-2
clone_size: .
v_call: TRBV20-1
cdr3_aa: CSPALAPGYTF
cdr3_nt: TGCAGTCCTGCCTTGGCCCCGGGCTACACCTTC

d_call: TRBD2
j_call: TRBJ2-7
clone_size: .
v_call: TRBV20-1
cdr3_aa: CSASAWGGRTYEQYF
cdr3_nt: TGCAGTGCTAGTGCCTGGGGGGGGAGAACCTACGAGCAGTACTTC

d_call: TRBD2
j_call: TRBJ2-3
clone_size: .
v_call: TRBV18
cdr3_aa: CASSPRTSSTDTQYF
cdr3_nt: TGTGCCAGCTCACCACGGACTAGCTCCACAGATACGCAGTATTTT

d_call: .
j_call: TRBJ2-3
clone_size: .
v_call: TRBV7-9
cdr3_aa: CASSAGDSGDTQYF
cdr3_nt: TGTGCCAGCAGCGCCGGGGACTCGGGAGATACGCAGTATTTT

d_call: .
j_call: TRBJ2-7
clone_size: .
v_call: TRBV11-3
cdr3_aa: CASSPRIGEQYF
cdr3_nt: TGTGCCAGCAGCCCGCGAATTGGCGAGCAGTACTTC

d_call: TRBD2
j_call: TRBJ2-1
clone_size: .
v_call: TRBV6-5
cdr3_aa: CASSYKLAGGAEQFF
cdr3_nt: TGTGCCAGCAGTTACAAACTAGCGGGGGGGGCTGAGCAGTTCTTC

d_call: TRBD1
j_call: TRBJ1-1
clone_size: .
v_call: TRBV27
cdr3_aa: CASSFTGGVSTEAFF
cdr3_nt: TGTGCCAGCAGTTTCACAGGGGGTGTAAGCACTGAAGCTTTCTTT

d_call: TRBD1
j_call: TRBJ1-1
clone_size: .
v_call: TRBV27
cdr3_aa: CASSLSGTGLMLNTEAFF
cdr3_nt: TGTGCCAGCAGTTTATCGGGGACAGGGCTCATGTTGAACACTGAAGCTTTCTTT

d_call: .
j_call: TRBJ2-3
clone_size: .
v_call: TRBV11-2
cdr3_aa: CASSLDQRGLRTDTQYF
cdr3_nt: TGTGCCAGCAGCTTAGATCAAAGGGGATTGAGGACAGATACGCAGTATTTT

d_call: TRBD1
j_call: TRBJ1-1
clone_size: .
v_call: TRBV6-5
cdr3_aa: CASSLPGTGYTEAFF
cdr3_nt: TGTGCCAGCAGTCTACCCGGGACAGGCTACACTGAAGCTTTCTTT

d_call: TRBD2
j_call: TRBJ2-1
clone_size: .
v_call: TRBV11-3
cdr3_aa: CASSPEGLAKPNEQFF
cdr3_nt: TGTGCCAGCAGCCCGGAGGGACTAGCAAAACCTAATGAGCAGTTCTTC